The clone carrying this T cell receptor (beta chain) was recorded many times. TCR beta CDR3 sequences were amplified from RNA transcripts. RT-PCR in the first round (using the HTBI primer set) targeted the TCR CDR3. TCRdb analysed the multiplex PCR reads with MiXCR anew, one entry per CDR3 protein. The data show roughly 300,000 distinct CDR3 sequences, over 11% seen once. The V end lost 4 bases, the J end lost 1 base, and 17 bases lay between the germline ends. This CDR3 is built from 17 residues. Stable hyperthyroidism: no ophthalmopathy progression over 18 months of follow-up. Used for diagnoses were clinical symptoms, serum thyroxine and TRAb, thyroid ultrasound and orbital computed tomography. The PBMCs had their origin in roughly 10 ml of fresh peripheral blood. This entry is derived from a study of T cells in Graves' hyperthyroidism and ophthalmopathy.

The sequence was obtained from a woman between 25 and 40 years old with Graves' hyperthyroidism. The V and J genes are TRBV12-3 or TRBV12-4 and TRBJ2-1, with a weak D call TRBD1 (7 bases). What was sequenced was blood. This CDR3 reads CASSSEGAGLSYNEQFF. CDR3 DNA: TGTGCCAGCAGTTCGGAGGGGGCCGGCCTATCCTACAATGAGCAGTTCTTC.